This T cell receptor (beta chain) was obtained from a study of CD8 T cells in Susac syndrome. Study-level results: The authors acknowledged that their TCR sequencing and HLA analysis involved a relatively small number of individuals.

Concerning this clonotype itself: The antigen is not known.

The authors carried out high-throughput sequencing of TCR beta. They applied it to CD8+ and CD4+ T cells obtained from blood. TEMRA cells were FACS-enriched, unlike CD8+ and CD4+ T cells, which were negatively isolated. The CDR3 consists of 14 residues. The junction had 5 bases not matched to a gene; V was cut back by 5 bases and J by 0 bases. The germline V gene has CDR1 SQVTM and CDR2 ANQGSEA. Random-hexamer reverse transcription was applied to roughly 0.5 to 1 ug RNA. The CDR3 of TCR beta was amplified by immunoSEQ multiplex PCR across 54 Vbeta and 13 Jbeta. TCRdb re-called the immunoSEQ multiplex PCR reads with MiXCR, one entry per CDR3 protein. The profile covers 100,000 to 150,000 distinct CDR3 sequences, with over 80% appearing a single time and roughly 0.5% taken by the ten largest.

The sample consisted of CD8+ T cells from PBMCs. The chain is built from TRBV29-1 and TRBJ2-3; 7 nucleotides agree with TRBD2. The clonotype comes from a human donor with multiple sclerosis. The CDR3 nucleotides read TGCAGCGTTTTTGGCGGGAGTAGCACAGATACGCAGTATTTT. Translating it yields CSVFGGSSTDTQYF.